The 15 T cell receptor beta chains given below trace back to one sample, sequenced in a study of blood T cell repertoires in COVID-19. Here immunoSEQ multiplex PCR was the method, and the copy in TCRdb shows in-frame clones only, minus some. This table has around 100,000 clones, 75% to 90% appearing once. The sequenced sample consisted of peripheral blood. These receptors all stem from a woman between 65 and 79 years old with acute or convalescent COVID-19.

This clone was seen a single time. V and J are TRBV23-1 and TRBJ2-5; 7 nucleotides agree with TRBD1. TRBV23-1 belongs to the ORF category, with a function that is uncertain. V lost 0 bases to trimming and J lost 2 bases; unmatched junction nucleotides: 9. The CDR3 length is 17 residues. In DNA, the CDR3 is TGCGCCAGCAGTCAATCGGCTAAGACAGGGAATCAAGAGACCCAGTACTTC. Amino acids: CASSQSAKTGNQETQYF.

V gene TRBV3-1 (or the pseudogene TRBV3-2) combines with J gene TRBJ1-2; D remains unclear. Germline V gene lookup returns CDR1 LGHDT and CDR2 YNNKEL (reference sequence). The CDR3 spans 13 residues. V lost 0 bases and J lost 8, with 10 bases in between. CDR3 nucleotide sequence: TGTGCCAGCAGCCAAGAGGCCCGCCTGGGCTACACCTTC. Amino acids: CASSQEARLGYTF.

The V gene is TRBV19, the J gene TRBJ1-5, with TRBD1 matching over 7 bases. CDR3 size: 14 residues. Germline V lookup: CDR1 LNHDA, CDR2 SQIVND (reference sequence). After removal of 5 bases from V and 4 bases from J, the junction contained 5 bases not matched to a gene. The CDR3 DNA is TGTGCCAGTAGTGCCAACAGGGGTAATCAGCCCCAGCATTTT. Its translation is CASSANRGNQPQHF.

A single count supports this clone. The V and J genes are TRBV5-1 and TRBJ2-5; possibly TRBD2 for D (7 bases). The CDR3 consists of 13 residues. The V gene's germline CDR1 is SGHRS and CDR2 YFSETQ. Between the trimmed V and J ends, which lost 7 bases and 5 bases, there was a span of 15 bases. For the CDR3, the DNA is TGCGCCAGCCAGAGGGGGGGAGAGGAGACCCAGTACTTC. Translated, it gives CASQRGGEETQYF.

The rearrangement joins TRBV5-1 to TRBJ1-6, with 7 nucleotides matching TRBD1. V shed 4 bases, J shed 5 bases, and the junction held 9 bases outside the gene matches. Germline lookup yields CDR1 SGHRS and CDR2 YFSETQ. The CDR3 covers 16 residues. DNA of the CDR3: TGCGCCAGCAGCATAGGGACAGCAACTAATAATTCACCCCTCCACTTT. Protein: CASSIGTATNNSPLHF.

The V and J genes are TRBV29-1 and TRBJ1-1; possibly TRBD1 for D (5 bases). V shed 4 bases and J shed 3 bases, with 12 bases lying between them. Germline V lookup: CDR1 SQVTM, CDR2 ANQGSEA. The length of the CDR3 is 13 residues. The CDR3, as DNA: TGCAGCGTTGCCAGGGCCGGTGACACTGAAGCTTTCTTT. Encoded protein: CSVARAGDTEAFF.

The rearrangement uses TRBV29-1 and TRBJ2-7; 9 bases fit TRBD1. This CDR3 has 13 residues. V was pared by 7 bases and J by 3 bases, with 7 bases of the junction left unmatched. The germline V gene has CDR1 SQVTM and CDR2 ANQGSEA. The CDR3: CSARQTGGYEQYF. DNA of the CDR3: TGCAGCGCCCGTCAGACAGGGGGCTACGAGCAGTACTTC.

The table lists this clone with a count of one. The genes are TRBV5-1 and TRBJ2-3, with D possibly TRBD2 on 6 matching bases. V lost 5 bases and J 13 bases, leaving 14 bases between the germline ends. Germline assignment: CDR1 SGHRS and CDR2 YFSETQ. This CDR3 is 11 amino acids long. CDR3 region: CASRPGGPEYF. The CDR3 coding sequence is TGCGCCAGCAGACCCGGGGGACCTGAGTATTTT.

The CDR3 coding sequence is TGTGCCAGCAGCTTAGGCGCGAACACCGGGGAGCTGTTTTTT. Amino acids: CASSLGANTGELFF. The rearrangement uses TRBV13 and TRBJ2-2; D call uncertain. The CDR3 has 14 amino acids. From germline, CDR1 is PRHDT and CDR2 FYEKMQ (reference sequence). Trimming stripped 0 bases from V and 0 bases from J, with 2 bases between.

This chain uses TRBV18 with TRBJ1-4; 10 bases are a match to TRBD1. The trim removed 4 bases at V and 5 bases at J, leaving 1 base unmatched. The CDR3 contains 14 residues. Germline CDR1 and CDR2: KGHSH and LQKENI. The DNA for the CDR3 is TGTGCCAGCTCACTGGGACAGGGGAATGAAAAACTGTTTTTT. This encodes CASSLGQGNEKLFF.

The J gene is TRBJ1-5, the V gene TRBV10-3; tentatively, D is TRBD1 (5 bases). The V end lost 5 bases, the J end lost 2 bases, and 7 bases lay between the germline ends. The CDR3 is made up of 13 amino acids. CDR1 is ENHRY and CDR2 is SYGVKD in the germline V gene. The CDR3 nucleotides read TGTGCCATCAGTCGGGGGGGCAATCAGCCCCAGCATTTT. It translates to CAISRGGNQPQHF.

The rearrangement links TRBV6-5 to TRBJ1-2; D not certain. V gave up 5 bases and J gave up 3 bases, with 16 bases separating them. The CDR3 sequence is 15 residues long. From germline, CDR1 is MNHEY and CDR2 SVGAGI. In nucleotides, the CDR3 is TGTGCCAGCAGTCCCCGACTCCCCGTAGACTATGGCTACACCTTC. Protein product: CASSPRLPVDYGYTF.

CDR3 DNA: TGTGCCAGCAGCCCCGGGACTAGCGGGAGGGAGACCCAGTACTTC. Translated: CASSPGTSGRETQYF. This sequence joins TRBV7-3 and TRBJ2-5; TRBD2 matches 15 bases. Germline CDR1 and CDR2: SGHTA and FQGTGA. This CDR3 has 15 amino acids. With 5 bases clipped from V and 5 bases from J, the junction kept 3 bases outside the gene matches.

This clone appeared once. This sequence joins TRBV5-1 and TRBJ1-2; 7 bases line up with TRBD1. CDR1 is SGHRS, CDR2 YFSETQ, per germline. The CDR3 has 17 amino acids. The V gene end was trimmed by 2 bases and the J gene end by 3 bases; junction bases not matched to a gene: 13. The CDR3 reads CASSFRQGETQYYGYTF. The CDR3 DNA follows: TGCGCCAGCAGCTTCCGACAGGGAGAGACACAATACTATGGCTACACCTTC.

The chain uses TRBV4-1 and TRBJ2-3; the D is unclear. V lost 4 bases to trimming and J lost 2 bases, with 13 bases between them. This CDR3 region has 15 residues. CDR1 is MGHRA, CDR2 YSYEKL, per germline. The CDR3 sequence is CASSPLSDITDTQYF. The CDR3 DNA follows: TGCGCCAGCAGCCCGCTTAGTGACATCACAGATACGCAGTATTTT.